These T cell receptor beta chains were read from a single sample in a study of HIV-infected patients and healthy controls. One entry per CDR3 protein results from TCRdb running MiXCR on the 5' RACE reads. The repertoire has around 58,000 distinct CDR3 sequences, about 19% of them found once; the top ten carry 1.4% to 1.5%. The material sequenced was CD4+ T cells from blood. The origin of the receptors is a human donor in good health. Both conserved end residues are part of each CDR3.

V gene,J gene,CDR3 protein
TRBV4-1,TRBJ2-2,CASSQTPRGVLAGELFF
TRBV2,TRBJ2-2,CASSESRQGSGELFF
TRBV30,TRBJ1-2,CAWSREYAVNTF
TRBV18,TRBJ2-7,CASSASGSSYEQYF
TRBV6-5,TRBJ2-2,CASRLGLANTGELFF
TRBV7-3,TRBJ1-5,CASSLTPGSNQPQHF
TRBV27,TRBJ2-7,CASSPKTSGISYEQYF
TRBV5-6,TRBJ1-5,CASSSGQRISNQPQHF
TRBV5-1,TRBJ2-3,CASSLGGGRTDTQYF
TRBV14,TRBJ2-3,CASSQRTGRGTDTQYF
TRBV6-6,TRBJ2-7,CASSYGQSTYEQYF
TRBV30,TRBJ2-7,CAWCLAGGGVAYEQYF
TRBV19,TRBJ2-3,CASSSGLIRGPDTQYF
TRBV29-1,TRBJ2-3,CSVGGRALDTQYF
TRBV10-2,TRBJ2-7,CASSPTSAKQYF
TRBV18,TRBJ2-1,CASSPGLDLNEQFF
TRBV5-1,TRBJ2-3,CASSSGQSTDTQYF
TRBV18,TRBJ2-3,CASSPPLGSSTDTQYF
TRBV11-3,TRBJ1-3,CASSSLPGNTIYF
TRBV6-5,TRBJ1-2,CASSYSTGSGYTF
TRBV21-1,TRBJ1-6,CASSYRDRHIFPVYNSPLHF
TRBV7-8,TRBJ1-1,CASSSTVVFTEAFF
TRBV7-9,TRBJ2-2,CASSPGLAGGAGELFF
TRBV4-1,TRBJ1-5,CASSQEVLIVQPQHF
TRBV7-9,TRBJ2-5,CASRLPDQETQYF
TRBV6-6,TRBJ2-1,CASSFSGSSYNEQFF
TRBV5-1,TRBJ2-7,CASSPGLYSYEQYF
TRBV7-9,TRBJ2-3,CASSLLSSTDTQYF
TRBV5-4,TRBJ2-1,CASSSRTSGDNEQFF
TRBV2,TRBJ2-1,CASSERDRREAYNEQFF
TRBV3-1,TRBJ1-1,CASSLVAGQTEAFF
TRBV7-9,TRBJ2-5,CASSLVGVGGGETQYF
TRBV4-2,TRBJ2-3,CASSQAKGTSEGYTQYF
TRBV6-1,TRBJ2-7,CASSEGYGSYEQYF
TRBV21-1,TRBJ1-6,CASSKAQGSYNSPLHF
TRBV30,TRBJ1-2,CAWSPRGGYTF
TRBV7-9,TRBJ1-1,CASSLEGSNTEAFF
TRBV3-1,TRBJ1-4,CASSQRQGAKLFF
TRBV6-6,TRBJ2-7,CASRPLGAYEQYF
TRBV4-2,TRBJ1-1,CASSQVFGTANTEAFF
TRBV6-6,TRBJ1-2,CASSYEQYGYTF
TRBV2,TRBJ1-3,CASSEYENTIYF
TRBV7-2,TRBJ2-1,CASSSSGGGHYNEQFF
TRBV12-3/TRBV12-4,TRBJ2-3,CASSYSGSWTDTQYF
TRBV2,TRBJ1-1,CASSEWGQNTEAFF
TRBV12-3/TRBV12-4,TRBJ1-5,CASSFFQDNNQPQHF
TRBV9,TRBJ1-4,CASSAMGQGAEKLFF
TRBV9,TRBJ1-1,CASSEDIMNTEAFF
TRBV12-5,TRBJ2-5,CASGLHSQETQYF
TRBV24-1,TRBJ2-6,CATSQAGANVLTF
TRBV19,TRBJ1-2,CASSITPGGTNYGYTF
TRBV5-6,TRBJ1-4,CASSLLKGGAWEKLFF
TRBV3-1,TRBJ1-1,CASSQGLNTEAFF
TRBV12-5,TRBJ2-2,CASGLAGGPAGELFF
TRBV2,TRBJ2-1,CASTLILGNEQFF
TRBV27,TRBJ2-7,CASSLPTGSEQYF
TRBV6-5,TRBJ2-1,CASRAVNEQFF
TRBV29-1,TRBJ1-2,CSVEQGRNSYGYTF
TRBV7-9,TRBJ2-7,CASSGGGAISYEQYF
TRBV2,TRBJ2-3,CASNGQGARSDTQYF